A single sample gave rise to the 14 T cell receptor beta chains below, sequenced in a study of blood T cell repertoires in COVID-19. The protocol was immunoSEQ multiplex PCR, while the TCRdb copy is restricted to in-frame clones and leaves out a portion. The sample records about 320,000 clones, around 86% being singletons. What was sequenced was PBMCs or T cells enriched from blood (not recorded which). These receptor sequences come from a man aged 60 to 75 who had recovered from COVID-19.

The chain combines TRBV21-1 with TRBJ2-1; the table names TRBD2, a call not compared with the DNA. TRBV21-1 is described as a pseudogene. CDR3 length: 19 amino acids. CDR3 in DNA: TGTGCCAGCAGCAAAGCGCACCTAGCGGGAGGGTCGGCCTACAATGAGCAGTTCTTC. Its protein product is CASSKAHLAGGSAYNEQFF.

This clone was found once. The V gene is TRBV3-1 (or the pseudogene TRBV3-2), the J gene TRBJ2-3, with D possibly being TRBD1 (5 bases). CDR1 and CDR2 (germline): LGHDT, YNNKEL (reference sequence). The CDR3 extends over 15 amino acids. Trimming left V 1 base short and J 0 bases short, with 8 bases between. CDR3 in DNA: TGTGCCAGCAGCCAAGTAGCAGGGAGCACAGATACGCAGTATTTT. Translation: CASSQVAGSTDTQYF.

The J gene is TRBJ2-1, the V gene TRBV2; a possible D gene is TRBD2 (6 bases). V was trimmed by 3 bases and J by 8 bases, leaving 20 bases between them. The CDR3 spans 16 residues. The germline V gene has CDR1 SNHLY and CDR2 FYNNEI. The CDR3 DNA sequence: TGTGCCAGCAGTGACCTCGCCCCGGGACTTCAGGATGAGCAGTTCTTC. This translates into CASSDLAPGLQDEQFF.

This clone was recorded only once. The rearrangement joins TRBV19 to TRBJ2-3, with 9 bases lining up with TRBD1. V gave up 4 bases and J gave up 3 bases; unmatched junction bases: 2. The germline V gene encodes CDR1 LNHDA and CDR2 SQIVND (reference sequence). This CDR3 region has 14 residues. The DNA for the CDR3 is TGTGCCAGTAGTAGGGACAGGGCGACAGATACGCAGTATTTT. It is translated as CASSRDRATDTQYF.

The CDR3 spells CASSRQGVAVNEKLFF. For the CDR3, the DNA is TGTGCCAGCAGCAGACAGGGGGTGGCAGTTAATGAAAAACTGTTTTTT. The V gene is TRBV28, the J gene TRBJ1-4, with 9 bases identical to TRBD1. V was clipped by 6 bases and J by 4 bases; unmatched bases: 9. The CDR3 spans 16 residues. From germline, CDR1 is MDHEN and CDR2 SYDVKM.

The chain recombines TRBV28 with TRBJ1-3; TRBD1 agrees at 7 bases. Germline lookup yields CDR1 MDHEN and CDR2 SYDVKM. The CDR3 is 14 amino acids. Losses at the gene ends were 7 bases for V and 4 bases for J; bases not matched to a gene: 7. The CDR3 coding sequence is TGTGCCAGCACTCGGGACAGTCAAGGAAACACCATATATTTT. It codes for CASTRDSQGNTIYF.

The chain combines TRBV25-1 with TRBJ2-1; 9 positions agree with TRBD2. This CDR3 has 16 residues. Trimming cost V 3 bases and J 1 base; bases outside gene matches: 4. Germline-derived CDR1 and CDR2 are MGHDK and SYGVNS. The CDR3 protein is CASSDLAGTSYNEQFF. In DNA, the CDR3 is TGTGCCAGCAGTGATCTAGCGGGAACGTCCTACAATGAGCAGTTCTTC.

This chain connects TRBV29-1 to TRBJ2-7, with TRBD1 matching 8 bases. Germline CDR1 SQVTM, CDR2 ANQGSEA. The V gene end was trimmed by 5 bases and the J gene end by 1 base; junction bases not matched to a gene: 4. The length of the CDR3 is 13 residues. CDR3 amino acids: CSVSGQVSYEQYF. The CDR3 DNA follows: TGCAGCGTTTCGGGACAGGTGTCCTACGAGCAGTACTTC.

This rearrangement joins TRBV19 to TRBJ2-1; 9 nucleotides align to TRBD1. This CDR3 is 13 amino acids long. Germline trimming cut 8 bases from V and 11 bases from J; bases unmatched to any gene: 10. The germline V gene encodes CDR1 LNHDA and CDR2 SQIVND (reference sequence). The DNA of the CDR3 is TGTGCCAGTCGGCTCGGACAGGGGACAAAGCAGTTCTTC. Its translation: CASRLGQGTKQFF.

The gene calls are TRBV5-7 and TRBJ2-5; a possible D gene is TRBD1 (6 bases). TRBV5-7 is filed as an ORF, its function uncertain. Trimming removed 6 bases at V and 4 bases at J, with 13 bases between. The CDR3 runs 13 residues. The CDR3 protein is CASNQGQVETQYF. In DNA form, the CDR3 reads TGTGCCAGCAACCAGGGGCAAGTAGAGACCCAGTACTTC.

This clone has only a few counts. The rearrangement uses TRBV5-6 and TRBJ2-5; 8 bases map to TRBD2. Germline V gene lookup returns CDR1 SGHDT and CDR2 YYEEEE. This CDR3 contains 13 residues. V was pared by 4 bases and J by 3 bases, with 2 bases of the junction left unmatched. In DNA form, the CDR3 reads TGTGCCAGCAGCCAACTAGCGGAAGAGACCCAGTACTTC. Its translation is CASSQLAEETQYF.

The chain joins TRBV14 to TRBJ2-2; 7 bases fit TRBD1. Trimming took 4 bases from V and 3 from J; bases not matched to a gene: 8. Looked up from germline, CDR1 is SGHDN and CDR2 is FVKESK. The CDR3 totals 16 residues. The DNA of the CDR3 is TGTGCCAGCAGCCCTCGACAGGGAAGGGACACCGGGGAGCTGTTTTTT. As protein: CASSPRQGRDTGELFF. Together with reference TRBV14 and TRBJ2-2, the CDR3 gives the full variable domain: EAGVTQFPSHSVIEKGQTVTLRCDPISGHDNLYWYRRVMGKEIKFLLHFVKESKQDESGMPNNRFLAERTGGTYSTLKVQPAELEDSGVYFCASSPRQGRDTGELFFGEGSRLTVL.

In DNA form, the CDR3 reads TGTGCCAGCAGCTTAGACCCTACGCTCGGCTACACCTTC. Its translation is CASSLDPTLGYTF. This chain connects TRBV7-8 to TRBJ1-2, with D hard to call. CDR3 length equals 13 residues. V was trimmed by 1 base and J by 8 bases, leaving 11 bases between them. Germline lookup yields CDR1 SGHVS and CDR2 FQNEAQ.

This sequence joins TRBV9 and TRBJ2-7; D not certain. The CDR3 is 14 amino acids. The V end lost 0 bases, the J end lost 2 bases, and 9 bases lay between the germline ends. CDR1 is SGDLS and CDR2 is YYNGEE in the germline V gene. The CDR3 nucleotides are TGTGCCAGCAGCGTAGGGTCTATTACCTACGAGCAGTACTTC. It translates to CASSVGSITYEQYF. Variable domain in full (rest from reference TRBV9 and TRBJ2-7): DSGVTQTPKHLITATGQRVTLRCSPRSGDLSVYWYQQSLDQGLQFLIQYYNGEERAKGNILERFSAQQFPDLHSELNLSSLELGDSALYFCASSVGSITYEQYFGPGTRLTVT.